These 16 T cell receptor beta chains were all obtained from the same sample, sequenced in a study of beta chain features in type 1 diabetes. Overall study results and limits: Patients with Type 1 diabetes showed moderately but significantly shorter TCRB CDR3s in all four CD4+ subsets.

Since all of the isolated RNA was reverse transcribed, expressed TCRB transcripts were what got sequenced. TCRdb keeps only in-frame clones here, not all; method: immunoSEQ multiplex PCR. Of over 650,000 clones listed, about an eighth are singletons. No antigens are known for them. Sequencing input: naive CD4+ T cells from blood. These receptors were obtained from a man aged 18 to 30 with type 1 diabetes.

V is TRBV30 and J is TRBJ1-1; D is unclear. There are 11 residues in the CDR3. Germline loops: CDR1 GTSNPN, CDR2 SVGIG (reference sequence). V dropped 1 base and J dropped 7 bases, with 7 bases sitting between them. CDR3 in DNA: TGTGCCTGGAGTGCTCACGGTGAAGCTTTCTTT. It yields the protein CAWSAHGEAFF.

The table lists this clone with a few counts. In the same sample, other DNA sequences code for this CDR3. V is TRBV18 and J is TRBJ1-5, with D unresolved. The V end lost 6 bases, the J end lost 0 bases, and 9 bases lay between the germline ends. The germline V gene has CDR1 KGHSH and CDR2 LQKENI. The CDR3 runs 14 residues. The CDR3 is CASSPPYSNQPQHF. The CDR3 region has the DNA TGTGCCAGCTCCCCTCCCTATAGCAATCAGCCCCAGCATTTT.

The chain carries TRBV30 and TRBJ2-2; D is unresolved. Germline V CDR1 and CDR2: GTSNPN, SVGIG (reference sequence). Trimming stripped 2 bases from V and 6 bases from J, with 10 bases between. The CDR3 spans 13 residues. CDR3: CAWSTIYAGELFF. CDR3 sequence (DNA): TGTGCCTGGAGTACCATTTACGCCGGGGAGCTGTTTTTT.

This clone has more than one count but fewer than ten. This chain joins TRBV7-9 and TRBJ1-4; tentatively, D is TRBD1 (5 bases). CDR3 length: 14 amino acids. Germline assignment: CDR1 SEHNR and CDR2 FQNEAQ (reference sequence). Trimming removed 5 bases from V and 4 bases from J, with 11 bases in between. The CDR3 region is CASSPDSFNEKLFF. The CDR3 DNA reads TGTGCCAGCAGCCCCGACAGTTTTAATGAAAAACTGTTTTTT.

In this sample, this clone turned up a few times. This rearrangement joins TRBV9 to TRBJ1-2; 8 bases line up with TRBD1. Germline-derived CDR1 and CDR2 are SGDLS and YYNGEE. The CDR3 is 16 residues long. Germline trimming cut 4 bases from V and 3 bases from J; bases unmatched to any gene: 11. CDR3 region: CASSSTGQGEDYGYTF. The CDR3 bases are TGTGCCAGCAGCTCAACCGGACAGGGCGAGGACTATGGCTACACCTTC.

Only a few counts were recorded for this clone. The gene calls are TRBV7-9 and TRBJ1-2; 7 nucleotides match TRBD1. This CDR3 is 12 amino acids long. J was trimmed by 4 bases and V by 8 bases; bases with no gene match: 4. CDR1 is SEHNR, CDR2 FQNEAQ, per germline (reference sequence). CDR3 in amino acids: CASGQGVYGYTF. The CDR3 bases are TGTGCCAGCGGCCAGGGGGTCTATGGCTACACCTTC.

The chain recombines TRBV29-1 with TRBJ2-7; D call uncertain. The length of the CDR3 is 13 residues. Germline loops: CDR1 SQVTM, CDR2 ANQGSEA. V gave up 0 bases and J gave up 4 bases, with 10 bases separating them. The CDR3 DNA follows: TGCAGCGTTGAAGATCGAGTGAAGTACGAGCAGTACTTC. It specifies CSVEDRVKYEQYF.

This clone was observed a handful of times. The chain employs TRBV5-6 and TRBJ1-1, with a tentative D call TRBD1 (6 bases). CDR1 and CDR2 from the germline V gene are SGHDT and YYEEEE. The CDR3 runs to 11 residues. Deletions cut 4 bases from V and 8 bases from J, with 9 bases between. Here the CDR3 DNA reads TGTGCCAGCAGCCAAGGGGGAGAAGCTTTCTTT. It specifies CASSQGGEAFF.

The table lists this clone with a few counts. In nucleotides, the CDR3 is TGTGCCAGCAGCCAAGATGCGGGGAATAATTCACCCCTCCACTTT. It encodes CASSQDAGNNSPLHF. The V gene is TRBV4-2, the J gene TRBJ1-6; D unclear. The CDR3 extends over 15 amino acids. The germline V gene encodes CDR1 LGHNA and CDR2 YNFKEQ. Trimming removed 0 bases from V and 5 bases from J, with 8 bases in between.

This sequence joins TRBV2 and TRBJ1-5; TRBD1 agrees at 9 bases. CDR3 length: 16 residues. Trimming at V came to 6 bases and at J to 9 bases, leaving 15 bases not matched to a gene. Germline V gene sequence: CDR1 SNHLY, CDR2 FYNNEI. The DNA for the CDR3 is TGTGCCAGCAGCCGACAGGGGGTCGGGGATTACGGGCCCCAGCATTTT. This gives the protein CASSRQGVGDYGPQHF. Supplemented by reference TRBV2 and TRBJ1-5, the full variable domain reads EPEVTQTPSHQVTQMGQEVILRCVPISNHLYFYWYRQILGQKVEFLVSFYNNEISEKSEIFDDQFSVERPDGSNFTLKIRSTKLEDSAMYFCASSRQGVGDYGPQHFGDGTRLSIL.

This clone has more than one count but fewer than ten. DNA of the CDR3: TGTGCCAGCAGTACCCACCCGGAGGGCTACACCTTC. Protein sequence: CASSTHPEGYTF. The V and J genes are TRBV25-1 and TRBJ1-2; unclear D gene. The CDR3 length is 12 residues. The germline gives CDR1 MGHDK, CDR2 SYGVNS. V shed 5 bases and J shed 8 bases, with 12 bases lying between them.

The chain uses TRBV5-4 and TRBJ2-5; 8 bases agree with TRBD2. This CDR3 comprises 16 residues. V lost 4 bases, J lost 1 base, and 9 bases stayed unmatched. CDR1 is SGHNT and CDR2 is YYREEE in the germline V gene (reference sequence). CDR3 in amino acids: CASSPAAAGVQETQYF. DNA of the CDR3: TGTGCCAGCAGCCCGGCGGCAGCGGGAGTCCAAGAGACCCAGTACTTC. Full variable domain (outside the CDR3, taken from reference TRBV5-4 and TRBJ2-5): ETGVTQSPTHLIKTRGQQVTLRCSSQSGHNTVSWYQQALGQGPQFIFQYYREEENGRGNFPPRFSGLQFPNYSSELNVNALELDDSALYLCASSPAAAGVQETQYFGPGTRLLVL.

This clone has a handful of counts. The chain employs TRBV29-1 and TRBJ2-7; D not resolved. Trimming took off 4 bases at V and 1 base at J, with 5 bases between the two ends. The germline gives CDR1 SQVTM, CDR2 ANQGSEA. CDR3 size: 11 residues. The CDR3 DNA reads TGCAGCGTTGGGCAGTCCTACGAGCAGTACTTC. Protein sequence: CSVGQSYEQYF.

This clone showed up just a few times. The rearrangement joins TRBV2 to TRBJ2-2, with 10 positions matching TRBD1. The CDR3 is 15 residues long. The ends lost 5 bases at V and 7 bases at J; junction bases unmatched: 7. Germline V CDR1 and CDR2: SNHLY, FYNNEI. CDR3: CASSLRDRGGGELFF. The CDR3 coding sequence is TGTGCCAGCAGTTTAAGGGACAGGGGCGGCGGGGAGCTGTTTTTT. The whole variable domain, filled in from reference TRBV2 and TRBJ2-2, reads EPEVTQTPSHQVTQMGQEVILRCVPISNHLYFYWYRQILGQKVEFLVSFYNNEISEKSEIFDDQFSVERPDGSNFTLKIRSTKLEDSAMYFCASSLRDRGGGELFFGEGSRLTVL.

This clone showed up just a few times. The gene calls are TRBV20-1 and TRBJ1-1, with a possible D match to TRBD1 (5 bases). The V and J ends lost 4 bases and 4 bases respectively, with 7 bases between them. This CDR3 has 11 amino acids. CDR1 is DFQATT, CDR2 SNEGSKA, per germline (reference sequence). DNA for the CDR3: TGCAGTGCTAATCAGGGCACTGAAGCTTTCTTT. Protein sequence: CSANQGTEAFF.

The chain uses TRBV10-3 and TRBJ2-7; 7 positions match TRBD2. This CDR3 has 15 residues. Germline CDR1 and CDR2: ENHRY and SYGVKD. J gave up 0 bases and V 4 bases, and 6 bases lay outside the gene matches. The CDR3 nucleotides read TGTGCCATCAGTGCCGGGAGGAACCACTCCTACGAGCAGTACTTC. Its protein is CAISAGRNHSYEQYF.